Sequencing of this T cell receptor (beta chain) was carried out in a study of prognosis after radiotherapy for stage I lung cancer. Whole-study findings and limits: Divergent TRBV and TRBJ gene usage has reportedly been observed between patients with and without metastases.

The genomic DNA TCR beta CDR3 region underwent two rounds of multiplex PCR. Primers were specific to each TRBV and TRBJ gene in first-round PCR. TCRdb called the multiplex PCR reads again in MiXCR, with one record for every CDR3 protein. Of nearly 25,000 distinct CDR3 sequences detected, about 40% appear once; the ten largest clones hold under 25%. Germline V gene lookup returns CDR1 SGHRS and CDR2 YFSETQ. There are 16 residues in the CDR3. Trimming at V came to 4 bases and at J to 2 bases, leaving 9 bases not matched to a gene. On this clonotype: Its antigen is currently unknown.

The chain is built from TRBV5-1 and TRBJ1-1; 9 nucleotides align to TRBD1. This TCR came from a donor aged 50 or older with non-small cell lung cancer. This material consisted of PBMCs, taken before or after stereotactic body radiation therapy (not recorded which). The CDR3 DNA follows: TGCGCCAGCAGCAGCGTGTACAGGGGGCCTAACACTGAAGCTTTCTTT. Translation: CASSSVYRGPNTEAFF.